The source of this T cell receptor beta chain is a study of graft-versus-host responses after intestinal transplantation. Study-wide points: Patients with graft-donor T cell macrochimerism had high graft-versus-host to host-versus-graft clonal ratios in allografts.

Trimming took off 4 bases at V and 0 bases at J, with 13 bases between the two ends. The CDR3 totals 15 residues. CDR1 MNHEY and CDR2 SMNVEV come from the germline V gene (reference sequence). Remarks on this clone: Its target is unknown.

Sequencing was performed with immunoSEQ multiplex PCR; in TCRdb, only in-frame clones are kept and a portion is missing. The sample lists around 99,000 clones, approximately 90% occurring once. The sequence was obtained from a human donor who was the organ donor for an intestinal transplant. Sample: unstimulated CD4+ T cells sorted from spleen or lymph node cells, taken before transplant. J is TRBJ2-7 and V is TRBV27; D is perhaps TRBD1 or TRBD2 (5 bases each). The CDR3 is CASSSFGTASYEQYF. CDR3 bases: TGTGCCAGCAGTTCGTTCGGGACGGCCTCCTACGAGCAGTACTTC.